In this sample, the clone carrying this T cell receptor beta chain turned up many times. Its antigen is not identified. Per germline, CDR1 SQVTM and CDR2 ANQGSEA. J was trimmed by 5 bases and V by 2 bases; bases with no gene match: 6. This CDR3 is built from 14 residues. These data belong to a study of tumor and adjacent non-tumor tissue in lung cancer. As for the study in general: Patients comprised about a dozen adenocarcinoma, a couple of squamous cell carcinoma and 1 small cell lung cancer. Samples averaged roughly 4.2 million productive TCRbeta reads each. General study points: Shorter survival was associated with higher TCR diversity in tumors. Tumor tissue had significantly higher TCR diversity than normal lung.

A modified ARM-PCR protocol with three rounds of nested PCR amplified TCRbeta. Each CDR3 protein is one row after TCRdb ran MiXCR on the multiplex PCR reads. The sample yields 110,000 or so distinct CDR3 sequences, 62% seen once. This sample's RNA came from whole unsorted tissue. This non-tumor lung sample came from over 3 cm beyond the tumor edge. Sequencing was performed on distant non-tumor lung tissue. The chain combines TRBV29-1 with TRBJ2-5; 9 bases are shared with TRBD1. This clonotype was obtained from a man aged 60 to 75 with non-small cell lung cancer. CDR3 amino acids: CSVERGQGIETQYF. The DNA of the CDR3 is TGCAGCGTTGAAAGGGGACAGGGCATTGAGACCCAGTACTTC.